The 15 T cell receptor beta chains below all came from one sample that was sequenced in a study of spatial heterogeneity in lung cancer. TCRdb re-called the 5' RACE reads with MiXCR, one entry per CDR3 protein. The sample holds around 110,000 distinct CDR3 sequences, over 9% seen once. Sample time point: blood at routine non-recurrence follow-up after resection. The sequenced material consisted of unsorted whole RNA from tumor, nontumor lung or frozen PBMC. This specimen was PBMCs, taken at follow-up. Every receptor here comes from a male donor with early-stage non-small cell lung cancer.

This clonotype was recorded at least ten times. This chain joins TRBV7-2 and TRBJ1-2; D is possibly TRBD1 (5 bases). The CDR3 contains 12 residues. Germline V gene lookup returns CDR1 SGHTA and CDR2 FQGNSA. Trimming took off 4 bases at V and 8 bases at J, with 11 bases between the two ends. CDR3 loop: CASSSRGTGYTF. Written as DNA, the CDR3 is TGTGCCAGCAGCTCTCGGGGCACGGGCTACACCTTC.

The CDR3: CSAGPKGPSHTEAFF. For the CDR3, the DNA is TGCAGTGCTGGACCTAAGGGTCCGTCGCACACTGAAGCTTTCTTT. The chain carries TRBV20-1 and TRBJ1-1; no reliable D call. The germline V gene encodes CDR1 DFQATT and CDR2 SNEGSKA (reference sequence). V lost 5 bases and J lost 3, with 19 bases in between. The CDR3 consists of 15 residues.

The gene calls are TRBV19 and TRBJ1-3; D not certain. This CDR3 is built from 12 residues. Germline V lookup: CDR1 LNHDA, CDR2 SQIVND (reference sequence). V was trimmed by 5 bases and J by 4 bases, leaving 6 bases between them. As DNA, the CDR3 is TGTGCCAGTAGTTACTCCGGAAACACCATATATTTT. As protein: CASSYSGNTIYF. Full variable domain (missing parts from reference TRBV19 and TRBJ1-3): DGGITQSPKYLFRKEGQNVTLSCEQNLNHDAMYWYRQDPGQGLRLIYYSQIVNDFQKGDIAEGYSVSREKKESFPLTVTSAQKNPTAFYLCASSYSGNTIYFGEGSWLTVV.

The table lists this clonotype with a few counts. The J gene is TRBJ2-7, the V gene TRBV7-2, with a possible D match to TRBD2 (6 bases). Trimming removed 5 bases at V and 6 bases at J, with 14 bases between. The CDR3 length is 13 residues. Per germline, CDR1 SGHTA and CDR2 FQGNSA. CDR3 in amino acids: CASSPMGGREQYF. The CDR3 DNA reads TGTGCCAGCAGCCCGATGGGGGGACGCGAGCAGTACTTC.

This rearrangement joins TRBV6-1 to TRBJ2-5; tentative D call: TRBD1 (7 bases). Germline loops: CDR1 MNHNS, CDR2 SASEGT. V lost 8 bases and J 3 bases, leaving 13 bases between the germline ends. This CDR3 comprises 13 residues. The CDR3 spells CASRGTVKETQYF. Here the CDR3 DNA reads TGTGCCAGCCGGGGGACAGTCAAAGAGACCCAGTACTTC.

The chain links TRBV7-9 to TRBJ1-1; D uncertain. The CDR3 extends over 11 amino acids. CDR1 is SEHNR, CDR2 FQNEAQ, per germline (reference sequence). Trimming took 2 bases from V and 4 from J, leaving 2 bases between them. The DNA for the CDR3 is TGTGCCAGCAGCTTACCCACTGAAGCTTTCTTT. It yields the protein CASSLPTEAFF. The variable domain in full, with the rest retrieved from reference TRBV7-9 and TRBJ1-1, is DTGVSQNPRHKITKRGQNVTFRCDPISEHNRLYWYRQTLGQGPEFLTYFQNEAQLEKSRLLSDRFSAERPKGSFSTLEIQRTEQGDSAMYLCASSLPTEAFFGQGTRLTVV.

This clonotype has only a few counts. This chain connects TRBV7-2 to TRBJ2-7; TRBD1 aligns across 10 bases. The germline V gene encodes CDR1 SGHTA and CDR2 FQGNSA. The CDR3 consists of 15 residues. The V and J ends lost 1 base and 7 bases, in that order; junction bases with no gene match: 7. CDR3 region: CASSLVRQGAREQYF. The CDR3 DNA reads TGTGCCAGCAGCTTAGTCCGACAGGGGGCGCGGGAGCAGTACTTC.

This clonotype was counted between two and nine times. The CDR3 region is CASGHRGMNTEAFF. In DNA form, the CDR3 reads TGTGCCAGCGGGCACAGGGGAATGAACACTGAAGCTTTCTTT. The chain combines TRBV5-5 with TRBJ1-1, with 7 bases identical to TRBD1. There are 14 residues in the CDR3. Per germline, CDR1 SGHKS and CDR2 YYEKEE (reference sequence). After removal of 7 bases from V and 0 bases from J, the junction contained 6 bases not matched to a gene.

This chain joins TRBV6-2 or TRBV6-3 and TRBJ1-2; a possible D gene is TRBD1 (6 bases). Trimming left V 2 bases short and J 4 bases short, with 14 bases between. The CDR3 is 15 residues long. CDR1 and CDR2 from the germline V gene are MNHEY and SVGEGT. The CDR3 spells CASSYGPQGTYGYTF. The CDR3 bases are TGTGCCAGCAGTTACGGCCCACAGGGCACCTATGGCTACACCTTC.

V and J are TRBV10-3 and TRBJ1-6; 9 bases align to TRBD1. Looked up from germline, CDR1 is ENHRY and CDR2 is SYGVKD. The CDR3 extends over 13 amino acids. V trimming: 10 bases; J trimming: 7 bases; junction bases outside the gene matches: 5. The CDR3 region is CATMTGGNSPLHF. The DNA of the CDR3 is TGTGCCACCATGACAGGGGGGAATTCACCCCTCCACTTT.

There are a few counts of this clonotype. The chain uses TRBV5-1 and TRBJ2-7; D perhaps matches TRBD2 (6 bases). This CDR3 contains 14 residues. Trimming took 3 bases from V and 6 from J, leaving 16 bases between them. Germline V gene sequence: CDR1 SGHRS, CDR2 YFSETQ. Here the CDR3 reads CASSSGTASGEQYF. CDR3 in DNA: TGCGCCAGCAGCTCCGGGACTGCCAGTGGCGAGCAGTACTTC.

The chain couples TRBV20-1 to TRBJ2-5; D gene ambiguous. Germline assignment: CDR1 DFQATT and CDR2 SNEGSKA (reference sequence). This CDR3 has 12 amino acids. V was trimmed by 4 bases and J by 2 bases, leaving 8 bases between them. CDR3 region: CSAKTGQETQYF. The CDR3 DNA reads as TGCAGTGCTAAGACTGGTCAAGAGACCCAGTACTTC.

This clonotype was counted ten times or more. The chain has TRBV9 and TRBJ2-3; D is ambiguous. The germline V gene has CDR1 SGDLS and CDR2 YYNGEE. V was shortened by 6 bases and J by 0 bases, with 17 bases between the two germline ends. This CDR3 has 16 residues. The CDR3 region is CASTRDPLFSTDTQYF. CDR3 DNA: TGTGCCAGCACCAGAGACCCCCTATTTAGCACAGATACGCAGTATTTT.

The rearrangement links TRBV19 to TRBJ1-2, with D uncertain. This CDR3 spans 12 amino acids. V dropped 6 bases and J dropped 5 bases, with 10 bases sitting between them. Germline assignment: CDR1 LNHDA and CDR2 SQIVND (reference sequence). The CDR3 DNA reads TGTGCCAGTAGAACCAGCAAGTATGGCTACACCTTC. Amino acid sequence: CASRTSKYGYTF.

This chain connects TRBV2 to TRBJ1-1, with D unresolved. CDR1 is SNHLY, CDR2 FYNNEI, per germline. V dropped 4 bases and J dropped 4 bases, with 10 bases sitting between them. CDR3 size: 13 residues. The CDR3 DNA is TGTGCCAGCAGTGTTCGTTGGGGCACTGAAGCTTTCTTT. Translated: CASSVRWGTEAFF.